This T cell receptor beta chain was sequenced in a study of blood T cells in healthy people across ages. The CDR3 is made up of 13 amino acids. The germline V and J ends were trimmed by 4 bases and 0 bases, with 6 bases remaining between them. The germline CDR1 and CDR2 sequences are SNHLY and FYNNEI. This clonotype was detected only a few times. Alongside a J-beta primer mix, a sample-barcoded 5' primer served in a second PCR lasting 7 to 11 cycles. MiXCR, applied by TCRdb to the 5' RACE reads, yields one record per CDR3 protein. The data show some 920,000 distinct CDR3 sequences, around 54% seen once.

This chain joins TRBV2 and TRBJ2-5, with TRBD1 as a possible D gene (5 bases). The sequence came from a woman in her sixties or seventies in good health. Specimen: blood. The CDR3 nucleotides are TGTGCCAGCAGTGGGGGCAACCAAGAGACCCAGTACTTC. Translated: CASSGGNQETQYF.